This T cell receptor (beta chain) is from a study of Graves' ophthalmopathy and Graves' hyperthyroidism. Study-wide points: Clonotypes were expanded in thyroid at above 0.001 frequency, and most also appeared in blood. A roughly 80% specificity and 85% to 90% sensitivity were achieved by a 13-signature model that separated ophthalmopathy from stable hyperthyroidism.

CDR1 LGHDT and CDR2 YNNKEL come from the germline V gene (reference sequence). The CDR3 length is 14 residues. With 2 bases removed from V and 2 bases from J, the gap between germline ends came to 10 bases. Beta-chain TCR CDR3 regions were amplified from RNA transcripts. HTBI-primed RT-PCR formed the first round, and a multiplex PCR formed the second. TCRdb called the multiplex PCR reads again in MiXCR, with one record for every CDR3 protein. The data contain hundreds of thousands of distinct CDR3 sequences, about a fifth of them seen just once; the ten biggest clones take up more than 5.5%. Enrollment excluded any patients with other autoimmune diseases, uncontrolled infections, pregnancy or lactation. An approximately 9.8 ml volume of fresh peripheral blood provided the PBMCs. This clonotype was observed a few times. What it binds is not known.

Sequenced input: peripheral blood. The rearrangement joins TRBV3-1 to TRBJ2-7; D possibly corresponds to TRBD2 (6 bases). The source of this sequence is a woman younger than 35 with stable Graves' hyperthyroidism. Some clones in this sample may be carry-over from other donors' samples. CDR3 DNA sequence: TGTGCCAGCAGCCAAACGGGGGTCACCTACGAGCAGTACTTC. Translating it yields CASSQTGVTYEQYF.